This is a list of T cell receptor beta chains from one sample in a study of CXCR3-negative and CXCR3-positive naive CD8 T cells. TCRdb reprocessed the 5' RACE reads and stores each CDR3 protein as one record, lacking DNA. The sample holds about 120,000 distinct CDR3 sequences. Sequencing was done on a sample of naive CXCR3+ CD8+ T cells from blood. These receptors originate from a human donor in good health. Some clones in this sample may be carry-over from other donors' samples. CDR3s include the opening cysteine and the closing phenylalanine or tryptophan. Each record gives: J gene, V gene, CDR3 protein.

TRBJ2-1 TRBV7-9 CASSPEAGQGAWEQFF
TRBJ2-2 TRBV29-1 CSGRRGQDTGELFF
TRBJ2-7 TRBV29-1 CSVAPGLPPYEQYF
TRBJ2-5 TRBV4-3 CASSQDRASGVQETQYF
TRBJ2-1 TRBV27 CASSQAGGGGEQFF
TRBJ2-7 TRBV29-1 CSVEGQRAYEQYF
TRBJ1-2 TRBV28 CASTLGLTVTLGYTF
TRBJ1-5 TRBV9 CASSEGSFYQPQHF
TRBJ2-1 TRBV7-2 CASSSQTRWGPYNEQFF
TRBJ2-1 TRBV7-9 CASSLTSGRHNEQFF
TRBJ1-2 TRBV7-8 CASSLEPRDGYTF
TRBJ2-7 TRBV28 CASSHPGTTPYDQYF
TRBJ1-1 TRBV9 CASSVGGSEAFF
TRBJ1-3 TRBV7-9 CASISGTLPSGNTIYF
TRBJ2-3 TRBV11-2 CASSPASGGGRSTDTQYF
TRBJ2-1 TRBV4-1 CASSQSSSGVYNEQFF
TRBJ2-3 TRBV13 CASSLRTSGMADTQYF
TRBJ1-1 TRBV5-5 CASNRGVTEAFF
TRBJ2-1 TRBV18 CASSPGEGATNEQFF
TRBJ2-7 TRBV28 CASSPRQGGSYEQYF
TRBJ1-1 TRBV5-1 CASSWVDGFGEAFF
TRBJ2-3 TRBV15 CATSVDRPGADTQYF
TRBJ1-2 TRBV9 CASSAGGYYGYTF
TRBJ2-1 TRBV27 CASNDQGSYNEQFF
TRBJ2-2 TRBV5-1 CASSLDGAYTGELFF
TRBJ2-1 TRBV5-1 CANTNPSPGQNYNEQFF
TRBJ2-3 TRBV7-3 CASSSAGGEDTQYF
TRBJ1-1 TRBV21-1 CASSNPLDRARAFF
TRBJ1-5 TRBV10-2 CASSITGTNQPQHF